This TCR beta chain is drawn from a study of blood T cell repertoires in COVID-19. On the study more broadly: PBMCs, B-cell-depleted T cells, or T cells were the source of the cDNA or gDNA that made up the material.

In the source study's methods: Estimation of nucleated cell counts was performed using reference gene primer amplification. Method: immunoSEQ multiplex PCR; TCRdb's copy keeps in-frame clones and lacks some. The V and J calls and clone size are taken from that table; D and trimming were inferred from the DNA. This table holds some 230,000 clones, about 83% found once. With V trimmed by 4 bases and J by 3 bases, 6 bases remained unmatched. CDR1 and CDR2 (germline): LGHDT, YNNKEL (reference sequence). This CDR3 comprises 14 residues. This clone was seen a handful of times. Sequencing was performed on peripheral blood. This receptor was identified in a woman in her 50s with acute or convalescent COVID-19. The V gene is TRBV3-1 (or the pseudogene TRBV3-2), the J gene TRBJ2-7, with TRBD2 matching over 7 bases. CDR3 loop: CASSRGGFFYEQYF. In nucleotides, the CDR3 is TGTGCCAGCAGCCGGGGAGGGTTTTTCTACGAGCAGTACTTC.